Included here is one T cell receptor (beta chain) sequence, with context. Per the original data handling: Estimation of nucleated cell counts was performed using reference gene primer amplification. Repertoires were generated with immunoSEQ multiplex PCR, while TCRdb's copy carries only in-frame clones and drops some. That table gives V, J and clone size, and the DNA gave D and trimming. The sample has a few hundred thousand clones, 80% to 90% seen once. The data were taken from a study of blood T cell repertoires in COVID-19. Participants spanned ages roughly 18 to 90 years and resided in 24 US areas. Self-reported history from a screening survey and questionnaire set each donor's cohort. Two consecutive negative NP/OP PCR tests, clearance, or resolved symptoms defined Cohort 3 recovery. The sample comprised PBMCs or T cells enriched from blood (not recorded which). This receptor was identified in a man aged 25-45 years who had recovered from COVID-19.

Here the CDR3 DNA reads TGTGCCAGCATTCGGACAGGGGGGAACACTGAAGCTTTCTTT. Protein product: CASIRTGGNTEAFF. V gene TRBV6-5 combines with J gene TRBJ1-1, with 10 bases matching TRBD1. The germline V gene encodes CDR1 MNHEY and CDR2 SVGAGI. V shed 7 bases and J 1 base; nucleotides not matched to a gene: 3. This CDR3 has 14 amino acids.